A single sample gave rise to the 15 T cell receptor beta chains below, sequenced in a study of T cell responses to AZD1222 COVID-19 vaccine. Data came from immunoSEQ multiplex PCR; TCRdb stores just in-frame clones and leaves some out. The table lists some 130,000 clones, around nine tenths of them singletons, with about 3.8% in the top ten. The starting material was peripheral blood, obtained on day 0 of AZD1222 vaccination. The origin of the receptors is an adult in good health.

The chain combines TRBV12-3 or TRBV12-4 with TRBJ2-5; a possible D gene is TRBD2 (6 bases). Trimming took off 6 bases at V and 4 bases at J, with 9 bases between the two ends. CDR3 size: 12 residues. The CDR3 DNA reads as TGTGCCAGCAGCAGGGACTCAGAGACCCAGTACTTC. Protein product: CASSRDSETQYF.

The chain is built from TRBV19 and TRBJ1-1; D ambiguous. This CDR3 comprises 13 residues. Germline values: CDR1 LNHDA, CDR2 SQIVND (reference sequence). Deletions cut 1 base from V and 4 bases from J, with 7 bases between. CDR3 loop: CASSIGLSTEAFF. In nucleotides, the CDR3 is TGTGCCAGTAGTATAGGTCTGAGCACTGAAGCTTTCTTT.

The V call is TRBV5-1, the J call TRBJ2-2; the D is unclear. The CDR3 contains 13 residues. V shed 5 bases and J shed 4 bases, with 9 bases lying between them. The V gene's germline CDR1 is SGHRS and CDR2 YFSETQ. The CDR3 DNA is TGCGCCAGCAGACAAAGCCCCACCGGGGAGCTGTTTTTT. Translation gives CASRQSPTGELFF.

The chain links TRBV7-8 to TRBJ2-1; TRBD2 is a possible D gene (5 bases). Germline lookup yields CDR1 SGHVS and CDR2 FQNEAQ. This CDR3 comprises 16 residues. V dropped 0 bases and J dropped 3 bases, with 12 bases sitting between them. The CDR3 reads CASSLAAGSYYNEQFF. The CDR3 DNA reads TGTGCCAGCAGCTTAGCCGCGGGCTCCTACTACAATGAGCAGTTCTTC.

The V call is TRBV18, the J call TRBJ2-7; perhaps TRBD2 as D (5 bases). Germline loops: CDR1 KGHSH, CDR2 LQKENI. This CDR3 region has 16 residues. Trimming pared 1 base from V and 2 bases from J, leaving 15 bases between. CDR3 protein: CASSPLGSSGTYEQYF. The CDR3 DNA sequence: TGTGCCAGCTCACCACTGGGGTCGAGCGGAACCTACGAGCAGTACTTC.

CDR3 region: CASSPVRRTKAGELFF. The CDR3 DNA is TGTGCCAGCAGCCCCGTCCGCCGGACAAAAGCCGGGGAGCTGTTTTTT. The V call is TRBV7-2, the J call TRBJ2-2; possible D gene TRBD1, 5 bases. Germline values: CDR1 SGHTA, CDR2 FQGNSA. Trimming shortened V by 5 bases and J by 6 bases, and 19 bases separated the two germline ends. This CDR3 is 16 amino acids long.

This clone came up once. This chain uses TRBV29-1 with TRBJ2-1; tentatively, D is TRBD1 or TRBD2 (5 bases each). Germline assignment: CDR1 SQVTM and CDR2 ANQGSEA. The CDR3 consists of 11 residues. The V and J ends lost 7 bases and 10 bases respectively, with 14 bases between them. Here the CDR3 DNA reads TGCAGCGGGGGACGTCTTCCCGAGCAGTTCTTC. Its protein is CSGGRLPEQFF.

The rearrangement links TRBV30 to TRBJ1-1; 9 bases are shared with TRBD1. The junction had 5 bases not matched to a gene; V was cut back by 5 bases and J by 4 bases. CDR1 GTSNPN and CDR2 SVGIG come from the germline V gene (reference sequence). The CDR3 runs to 13 residues. This chain's CDR3 is CAWVETGGTEAFF. In DNA form, the CDR3 reads TGTGCCTGGGTGGAGACAGGGGGCACTGAAGCTTTCTTT.

The genes are TRBV5-6 and TRBJ2-7; 8 positions agree with TRBD2. This CDR3 is 15 amino acids long. Trimming took 4 bases from V and 7 from J; bases not matched to a gene: 13. The germline gives CDR1 SGHDT, CDR2 YYEEEE. The CDR3 nucleotides read TGTGCCAGCAGCCTAAATAGCGGGAATAGGGTTGAGCAGTACTTC. As protein: CASSLNSGNRVEQYF.

The chain carries TRBV5-5 and TRBJ1-3, with a tentative D call TRBD1 (5 bases). Germline assignment: CDR1 SGHKS and CDR2 YYEKEE (reference sequence). V lost 7 bases and J 2 bases, leaving 10 bases between the germline ends. The CDR3 contains 13 residues. The CDR3 spells CASLLGPGNTIYF. CDR3 DNA: TGTGCCAGCCTCTTGGGGCCTGGAAACACCATATATTTT. The whole variable domain, remainder taken from reference TRBV5-5 and TRBJ1-3, is DAGVTQSPTHLIKTRGQQVTLRCSPISGHKSVSWYQQVLGQGPQFIFQYYEKEERGRGNFPDRFSARQFPNYSSELNVNALLLGDSALYLCASLLGPGNTIYFGEGSWLTVV.

The chain employs TRBV5-1 and TRBJ2-5; 7 bases match TRBD2. V shed 2 bases and J 3 bases; nucleotides not matched to a gene: 19. Germline CDR1 and CDR2: SGHRS and YFSETQ. The CDR3 runs 19 residues. CDR3 coding DNA: TGCGCCAGCAGCTTCCTCTTCGCGGGAGAAGGGTTCATCAAAGAGACCCAGTACTTC. Encoded protein: CASSFLFAGEGFIKETQYF.

The table lists this clone with a count of one. This rearrangement joins TRBV7-6 to TRBJ2-7; TRBD1 or TRBD2 may be the D gene (5 bases each). CDR3 length equals 14 residues. Trimming pared 5 bases from V and 0 bases from J, leaving 11 bases between. CDR1 is SGHVS and CDR2 is FNYEAQ in the germline V gene. Here the CDR3 reads CASSTGTSSYEQYF. For the CDR3, the DNA is TGTGCCAGCAGCACCGGGACGAGCTCCTACGAGCAGTACTTC. Full variable domain (rest looked up from reference TRBV7-6 and TRBJ2-7): GAGVSQSPRYKVTKRGQDVALRCDPISGHVSLYWYRQALGQGPEFLTYFNYEAQQDKSGLPNDRFSAERPEGSISTLTIQRTEQRDSAMYRCASSTGTSSYEQYFGPGTRLTVT.

V usage is TRBV28 and J usage is TRBJ2-2, with 11 bases that match TRBD1. After removal of 2 bases from V and 3 bases from J, the junction contained 2 bases not matched to a gene. Germline CDR1 is MDHEN and CDR2 is SYDVKM. This CDR3 is built from 16 residues. The CDR3 region is CASSLPGQGDTGELFF. Written as DNA, the CDR3 is TGTGCCAGCAGTTTACCGGGACAGGGGGACACCGGGGAGCTGTTTTTT.

The chain couples TRBV4-3 to TRBJ2-6; 7 bases map to TRBD1. The germline gives CDR1 LGHNA, CDR2 YSLEER. Germline trimming cut 3 bases from V and 2 bases from J; bases unmatched to any gene: 4. This CDR3 has 16 residues. CDR3 coding DNA: TGCGCCAGCAGCCAGAGACAGGGAACTGGGGCCAACGTCCTGACTTTC. Translation gives CASSQRQGTGANVLTF.

The rearrangement uses TRBV3-1 (or the pseudogene TRBV3-2) and TRBJ2-3; TRBD1 matches at 9 bases. There are 15 residues in the CDR3. CDR1 is LGHDT, CDR2 YNNKEL, per germline (reference sequence). V shed 4 bases and J 2 bases; nucleotides not matched to a gene: 4. Here the CDR3 reads CASSPGTGNTDTQYF. The CDR3 bases are TGTGCCAGCAGCCCCGGGACAGGGAACACAGATACGCAGTATTTT.